This T cell receptor (beta chain) was documented in a study of CXCR3-negative and CXCR3-positive naive CD8 T cells. This CDR3 has 14 residues. Of note for this clonotype: Its antigen is not known.

The authors made the TRB cDNA libraries by 5' RACE using UMI labels. No DNA is given; TCRdb re-called the 5' RACE reads and lists each CDR3 protein once. The table gives around 80,000 distinct CDR3 sequences; the top ten clones make up approximately 0.58% of it. Those CD8+ T cells considered naive were CD45RO-CCR7+CD27+CD95-. Study results and caveats: CXCR3-positive naive cells carried more hydrophobic TRB CDR3s than CXCR3-negative naive cells did.

This receptor was obtained from a human donor in good health. Some clones in this sample may be carry-over from other donors' samples. This chain links TRBV12-3 or TRBV12-4 with TRBJ2-5; TCRdb indicates TRBD1, and absent DNA this call remains unverified. The material sequenced was naive CXCR3+ CD8+ T cells from blood. Described subset: CD45RO-CCR7+CD27+CD95- naive CD8+ T cells expressing CXCR3 (TNR3+). CDR3 sequence: CASSLEGIAETQYF.